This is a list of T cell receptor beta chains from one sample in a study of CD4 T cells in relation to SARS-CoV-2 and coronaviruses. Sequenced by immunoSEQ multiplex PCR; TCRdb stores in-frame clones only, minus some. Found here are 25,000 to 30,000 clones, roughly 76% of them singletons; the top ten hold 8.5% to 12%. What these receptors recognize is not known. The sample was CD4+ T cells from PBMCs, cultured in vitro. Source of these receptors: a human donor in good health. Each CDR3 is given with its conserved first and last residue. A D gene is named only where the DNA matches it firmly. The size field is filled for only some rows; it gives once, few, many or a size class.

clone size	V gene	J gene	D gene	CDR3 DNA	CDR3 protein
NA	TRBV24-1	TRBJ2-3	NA	TGTGCCACCAGTGATTGGCCGGAGACAGATACGCAGTATTTT	CATSDWPETDTQYF
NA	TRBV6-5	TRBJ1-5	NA	TGTGCCAGCACCCCAGACTTGTCGGGCAATCAGCCCCAGCATTTT	CASTPDLSGNQPQHF
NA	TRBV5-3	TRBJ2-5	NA	TGTGCCAGAAGCCATCAGGGGGGGGGCGAGGGAGAGACCCAGTACTTC	CARSHQGGGEGETQYF
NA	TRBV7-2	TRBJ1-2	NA	TGTGCCAGCAGCCCTGGCCGGGTCGGCTACACCTTC	CASSPGRVGYTF
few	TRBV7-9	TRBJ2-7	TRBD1	TGTGCCAGCAGCCCCCGGGACAGGACCTACGAGCAGTACTTC	CASSPRDRTYEQYF
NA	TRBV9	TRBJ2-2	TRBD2	TGTGCCAGCAGCGTAGGCAGCGGGGCCGGGGAGCTGTTTTTT	CASSVGSGAGELFF
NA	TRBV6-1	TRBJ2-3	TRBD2	TGTGCCAGCAGTGAACGTCGGGAGGGCCCCCAGTATTTT	CASSERREGPQYF
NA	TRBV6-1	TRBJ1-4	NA	TGTGCCAGCAGTGAACACCCCAGGGGATCTCCAACTAATGAAAAACTGTTTTTT	CASSEHPRGSPTNEKLFF
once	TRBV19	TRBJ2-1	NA	TGTGCCAGTAGGGTGTCAGGCCCCTACAATGAGCAGTTCTTC	CASRVSGPYNEQFF
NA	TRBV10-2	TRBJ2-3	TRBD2	TGCGCCAGCAGGGGACTAGCGGGGGGCCGGGGAGATACGCAGTATTTT	CASRGLAGGRGDTQYF
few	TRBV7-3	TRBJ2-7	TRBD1	TGTGCCAGCAGCGCAACCGGGACAGGAGCTTTGGTGCACTTC	CASSATGTGALVHF
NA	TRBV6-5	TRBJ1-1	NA	TGTGCCAGCAGTTACTCGCCAGGGCCGATGAACACTGAAGCTTTCTTT	CASSYSPGPMNTEAFF
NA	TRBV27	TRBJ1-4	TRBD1	TGTGCCAGCAGTTTAGAGGGGGCTGGGGAAAAACTGTTTTTT	CASSLEGAGEKLFF
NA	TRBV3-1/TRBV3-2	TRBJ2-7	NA	TGTGCCAGCAGCCAAGAAGACCGACGCTCCTACGAGCAGTACTTC	CASSQEDRRSYEQYF
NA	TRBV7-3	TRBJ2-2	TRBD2	TGTGCCAGCAGCTACGGGACTAGCGGGAGCGGGGAGCTGTTTTTT	CASSYGTSGSGELFF
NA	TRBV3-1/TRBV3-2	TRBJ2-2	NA	TGTGCCAGCAGCCACCTCGGGGCCGGGGAGCTGTTTTTT	CASSHLGAGELFF
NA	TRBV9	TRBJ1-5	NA	TGTGCCAGCAGCGTCTCCGGGGGCAACAGTCAGCCCCAGCATTTT	CASSVSGGNSQPQHF
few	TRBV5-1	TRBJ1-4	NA	TGCGCCAGCAGCTTGGGACTTTCAACTAATGAAAAACTGTTTTTT	CASSLGLSTNEKLFF
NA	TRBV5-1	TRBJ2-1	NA	TGCGCCAGCAGTAGGACCACCGCCCGTGAGCAGTTCTTC	CASSRTTAREQFF
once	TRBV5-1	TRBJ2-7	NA	TGCGCCAGCAGCCCCGGAACGGGGGCCCACGAGCAGTACTTC	CASSPGTGAHEQYF
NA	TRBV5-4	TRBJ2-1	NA	TGTGCCAGCAGCCACGTGCGCCAAATGGGGGGCCGGAATGAGCAGTTCTTC	CASSHVRQMGGRNEQFF
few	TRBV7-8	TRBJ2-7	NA	TGTGCCAGCAGCCCCGCCGCGCGCGAGCAGTACTTC	CASSPAAREQYF
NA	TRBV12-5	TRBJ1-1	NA	TGTGCTAGTGGTTTGGTAAACCGCAGGCTAGGTACTGAAGCTTTCTTT	CASGLVNRRLGTEAFF
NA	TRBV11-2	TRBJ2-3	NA	TGTGCCAGCAGCTCCATTGGATTCGCAGATACGCAGTATTTT	CASSSIGFADTQYF
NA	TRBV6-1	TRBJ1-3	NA	TGTGCCAGCAGCCCCACGCAGGGCCCCATATATTTT	CASSPTQGPIYF
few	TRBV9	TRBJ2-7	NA	TGTGCCAGCAGCGGCCGCTCCTACGAGCAGTACTTC	CASSGRSYEQYF
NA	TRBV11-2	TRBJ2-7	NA	TGTGCCAGCAGCTTAGAAGGGCCCGAGCAGTACTTC	CASSLEGPEQYF
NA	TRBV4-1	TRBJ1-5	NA	TGCGCCAGCAGCCAAGATCGGGGTGATCAGCCCCAGCATTTT	CASSQDRGDQPQHF
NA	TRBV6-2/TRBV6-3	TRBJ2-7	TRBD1	TGTGCCAGCAGCCACGCAAACGTCGGGACAGGGGTTTCCGAGCAGTACTTC	CASSHANVGTGVSEQYF
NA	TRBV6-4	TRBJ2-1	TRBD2	TGTGCCAGCAGTGATGAGCGGGGGCCCAACAATGAGCAGTTCTTC	CASSDERGPNNEQFF
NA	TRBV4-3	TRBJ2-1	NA	TGCGCCAGCAGCCAACGAATGGGGCTCAATGAGCAGTTCTTC	CASSQRMGLNEQFF
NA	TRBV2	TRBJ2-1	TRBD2	TGTGCCTCTGGTGGACTAGTATCCTACAATGAGCAGTTCTTC	CASGGLVSYNEQFF
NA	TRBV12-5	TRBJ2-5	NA	TGTGCTAGTGGTTTGAACCAGCTTGGGGAGACCCAGTACTTC	CASGLNQLGETQYF
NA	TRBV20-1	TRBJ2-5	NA	TGCAGTGCTAGTTGGGGTAGCTGGGACCAAGAGACCCAGTACTTC	CSASWGSWDQETQYF
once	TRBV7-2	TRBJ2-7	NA	TGTGCCAGCAGCTTAGCGCCCGTAAGTCCCAGAAGGGAGCAGTACTTC	CASSLAPVSPRREQYF
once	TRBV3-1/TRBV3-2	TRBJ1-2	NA	TGTGCCAGCAGCCAAGATTCCAGGGTTGGTGGCTACACCTTC	CASSQDSRVGGYTF
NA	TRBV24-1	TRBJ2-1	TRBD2	TGTGCCACCAGTGATTCGGGAGGGGGGAGCAATGAGCAGTTCTTC	CATSDSGGGSNEQFF
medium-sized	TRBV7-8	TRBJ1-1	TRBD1	TGTGCCAGCAGCACGCGAGAGGGGGCGCGAGCTGAAGCTTTCTTT	CASSTREGARAEAFF
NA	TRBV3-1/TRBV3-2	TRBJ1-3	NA	TGTGCCAGCAGCCAAGATAAGGACGGCCGTGGAAACACCATATATTTT	CASSQDKDGRGNTIYF
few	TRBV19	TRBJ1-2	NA	TGTGCCAGTAGTATCAGGGGATACTATGGCTACACCTTC	CASSIRGYYGYTF
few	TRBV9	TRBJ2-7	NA	TGTGCCAGCAGCACACGAGTCGGGGGTAACGAGCAGTACTTC	CASSTRVGGNEQYF
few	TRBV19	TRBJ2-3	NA	TGTGCCAGTAGTATAGTAGGGACTGGTACGCAGTATTTT	CASSIVGTGTQYF
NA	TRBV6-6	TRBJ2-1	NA	TGTGCCAGCAGTCGGGACAATGAGCAGTTCTTC	CASSRDNEQFF
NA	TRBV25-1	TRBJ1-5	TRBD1	TGTGCCAGCAGTGAAGGGACAGGGACGTTTCAGCCCCAGCATTTT	CASSEGTGTFQPQHF
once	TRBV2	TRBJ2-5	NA	TGTGCCAGCAGTTATGGAGAGACCCAGTACTTC	CASSYGETQYF
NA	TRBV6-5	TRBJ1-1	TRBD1	TGTGCCAGCAATCCGAACAGGGGGAACACTGAAGCTTTCTTT	CASNPNRGNTEAFF
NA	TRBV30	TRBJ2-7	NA	TGTGCCTGGACCTTGGGGACGGCAACCTACGAGCAGTACTTC	CAWTLGTATYEQYF
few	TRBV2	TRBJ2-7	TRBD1	TGTGCCAGCAGTCTCACAGGGGGCTCCTACGAGCAGTACTTC	CASSLTGGSYEQYF
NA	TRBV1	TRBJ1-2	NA	TGCACCAGCAGCCAAGCCCCCGGACACACCGAGAGGGCAGTCCCCCGGGGCTACACCTTC	CTSSQAPGHTERAVPRGYTF
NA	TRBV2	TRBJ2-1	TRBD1	TGTGCCAGCAGTTCCCGGGGACAGGGCGCCACCTACAATGAGCAGTTCTTC	CASSSRGQGATYNEQFF
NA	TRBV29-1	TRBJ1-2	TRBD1	TGCAGCGTTTACTCCGGGACAGGGGGGACTAACTATGGCTACACCTTC	CSVYSGTGGTNYGYTF
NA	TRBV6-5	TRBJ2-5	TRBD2	TGTGCCAGCAGACCGGGACTAGCGGGAGCAGAGACCCAGTACTTC	CASRPGLAGAETQYF
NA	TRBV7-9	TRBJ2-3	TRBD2	TGTGCCAGCAGCTTACCGACTAGCGGCACAGATACGCAGTATTTT	CASSLPTSGTDTQYF
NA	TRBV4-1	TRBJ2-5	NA	TGCGCCAGCAGCCACAGACAGGGAGGGGGTCAAGAGACCCAGTACTTC	CASSHRQGGGQETQYF
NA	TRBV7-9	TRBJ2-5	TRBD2	TGTGCCAGCAGCTTAGGACTAGCGACGCAGACCCAGTACTTC	CASSLGLATQTQYF
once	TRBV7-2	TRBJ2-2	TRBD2	TGTGCCAGCAGCTTATCGGCTAGCGGCTTAGAGTTGATCGGGGAGCTGTTTTTT	CASSLSASGLELIGELFF
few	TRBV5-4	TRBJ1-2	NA	TGTGCCAGCAGCCCCGAAGGCAGGGTTGGCTATGGCTACACCTTC	CASSPEGRVGYGYTF
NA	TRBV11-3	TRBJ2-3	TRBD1	TGTGCCAGCAGCACAGGACAGGGACCTAGCACAGATACGCAGTATTTT	CASSTGQGPSTDTQYF
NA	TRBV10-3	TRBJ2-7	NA	TGTGCCATCAGCGGCGGGACGCTATCCTACGAGCAGTACTTC	CAISGGTLSYEQYF
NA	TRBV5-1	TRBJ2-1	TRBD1	TGCGCCAGCAGCCCTGGACAGGGGTTTTACAATGAGCAGTTCTTC	CASSPGQGFYNEQFF